Shown below are 2 T cell receptor beta chains from a single sample sequenced in a study of blood T cells in healthy people across ages. Together with a sample-barcoded 5' primer, a J-beta primer mix was included in a second PCR lasting about 6 to 11 cycles. TCRdb used MiXCR to reprocess the 5' RACE reads, holding one entry per CDR3 protein. The data contain around 710,000 distinct CDR3 sequences, roughly 41% of them singletons. The sequenced sample consisted of blood. These receptor sequences come from a woman in her sixties or seventies in good health.

The CDR3 loop reads CASSDTSGSPNEQYF. DNA for the CDR3: TGTGCCAGCAGCGATACTAGCGGGAGCCCCAATGAGCAGTACTTC. The rearrangement links TRBV7-9 to TRBJ2-1; 11 bases map to TRBD2. The assigned J gene may be wrong: the sequence end matches TRBJ2-7 better. Looked up from germline, CDR1 is SEHNR and CDR2 is FQNEAQ (reference sequence). The CDR3 is made up of 15 amino acids.

In DNA, the CDR3 is TGTGCCATCAGTAAGACAGCAGGGGATGAGCAGTTCTTC. Its translation: CAISKTAGDEQFF. V gene TRBV10-3 combines with J gene TRBJ2-1, with a weak D call TRBD1 (6 bases). The V gene lost 5 bases and the J gene lost 8 bases, with 13 bases spanning the gap. This CDR3 contains 13 residues. Germline V gene data show CDR1 as ENHRY and CDR2 as SYGVKD.